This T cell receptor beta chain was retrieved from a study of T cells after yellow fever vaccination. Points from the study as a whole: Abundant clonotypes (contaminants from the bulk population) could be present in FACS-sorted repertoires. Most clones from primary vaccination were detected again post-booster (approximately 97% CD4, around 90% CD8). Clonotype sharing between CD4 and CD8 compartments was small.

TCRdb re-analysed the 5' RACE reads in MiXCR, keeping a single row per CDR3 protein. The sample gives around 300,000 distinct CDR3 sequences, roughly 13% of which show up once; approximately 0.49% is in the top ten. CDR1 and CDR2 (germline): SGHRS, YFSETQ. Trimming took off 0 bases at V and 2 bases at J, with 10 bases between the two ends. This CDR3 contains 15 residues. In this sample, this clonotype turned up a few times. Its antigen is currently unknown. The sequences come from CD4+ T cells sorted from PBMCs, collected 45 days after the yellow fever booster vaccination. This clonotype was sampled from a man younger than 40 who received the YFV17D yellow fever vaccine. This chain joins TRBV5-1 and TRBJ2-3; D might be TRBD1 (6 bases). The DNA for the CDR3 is TGCGCCAGCAGCTTGGTTCAGGGGACCACAGATACGCAGTATTTT. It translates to CASSLVQGTTDTQYF.